The 5 T cell receptor beta chains reported below all come from one sample, sequenced in a study of CD8+ T cells in alopecia areata. The sequencing template was cDNA reverse transcribed from extracted RNA. Sequencing was performed with immunoSEQ multiplex PCR; in TCRdb, only in-frame clones are kept and a portion is missing. This table holds around 200,000 clones, 58% found once. Indicated treatment: oral pan-JAK inhibitor, 5-10 mg twice daily. Sequencing was performed on CD8+ T cells sorted from blood, taken at week 24, from a patient treated with tofacitinib. Every receptor here comes from a human donor with alopecia areata.

The chain is built from TRBV9 and TRBJ2-1, with D possibly being TRBD1 (6 bases). Germline V lookup: CDR1 SGDLS, CDR2 YYNGEE. V was shortened by 3 bases and J by 2 bases, with 12 bases between the two germline ends. The CDR3 consists of 15 residues. CDR3 region: CASSAGESTYNEQFF. The CDR3, as DNA: TGTGCCAGCAGCGCAGGGGAAAGTACCTACAATGAGCAGTTCTTC.

Only a few counts were recorded for this clone. The rearrangement uses TRBV4-1 and TRBJ2-7; D ambiguous. V shed 0 bases and J shed 0 bases, with 12 bases lying between them. Germline V gene lookup returns CDR1 MGHRA and CDR2 YSYEKL. This CDR3 region has 16 residues. CDR3 amino acids: CASSQDLANPSYEQYF. The CDR3 coding sequence is TGCGCCAGCAGCCAAGATTTGGCCAATCCCTCCTACGAGCAGTACTTC.

This clone was counted a few times. The chain is built from TRBV20-1 and TRBJ2-5, with a possible D match to TRBD2 (5 bases). The CDR3 extends over 11 amino acids. V dropped 0 bases and J dropped 7 bases, with 6 bases sitting between them. Germline lookup yields CDR1 DFQATT and CDR2 SNEGSKA (reference sequence). In DNA, the CDR3 is TGCAGTGCTAGAGATCGGGGGACCCAGTACTTC. Translation gives CSARDRGTQYF.

This clone occurred once. The genes are TRBV7-9 and TRBJ1-2; the match to TRBD1 covers 10 bases. The CDR3 contains 13 residues. The germline CDR1 and CDR2 sequences are SEHNR and FQNEAQ (reference sequence). V dropped 5 bases and J dropped 7; count of bases not matched to a gene: 4. The CDR3 DNA sequence: TGTGCCAGCAGCACAGACAGGGGGCCTGGCTACACCTTC. Residues: CASSTDRGPGYTF. The entire variable domain, with the rest obtained from reference TRBV7-9 and TRBJ1-2, is as follows: DTGVSQNPRHKITKRGQNVTFRCDPISEHNRLYWYRQTLGQGPEFLTYFQNEAQLEKSRLLSDRFSAERPKGSFSTLEIQRTEQGDSAMYLCASSTDRGPGYTFGSGTRLTVV.

The genes are TRBV5-6 and TRBJ1-2; D is perhaps TRBD1 (6 bases). The V end was cut by 3 bases, the J end by 2 bases, with 11 bases between. The CDR3 totals 14 residues. Germline assignment: CDR1 SGHDT and CDR2 YYEEEE. This CDR3 is CASSSGRGNYGYTF. CDR3 bases: TGTGCCAGCAGCTCGGGAAGGGGGAACTATGGCTACACCTTC. Combining the CDR3 with reference TRBV5-6 and TRBJ1-2 gives the whole variable domain DAGVTQSPTHLIKTRGQQVTLRCSPKSGHDTVSWYQQALGQGPQFIFQYYEEEERQRGNFPDRFSGHQFPNYSSELNVNALLLGDSALYLCASSSGRGNYGYTFGSGTRLTVV.